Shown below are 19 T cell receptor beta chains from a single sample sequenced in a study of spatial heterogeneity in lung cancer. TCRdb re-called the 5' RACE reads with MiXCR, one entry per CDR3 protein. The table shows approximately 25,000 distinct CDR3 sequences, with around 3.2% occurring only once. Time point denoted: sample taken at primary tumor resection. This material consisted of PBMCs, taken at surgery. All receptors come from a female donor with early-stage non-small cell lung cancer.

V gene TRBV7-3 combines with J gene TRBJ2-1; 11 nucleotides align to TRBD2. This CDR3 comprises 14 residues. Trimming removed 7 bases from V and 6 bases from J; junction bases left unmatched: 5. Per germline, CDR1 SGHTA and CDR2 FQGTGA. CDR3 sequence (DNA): TGTGCCAGCAAGGAGACTAGCGGGATCAATGAGCAGTTCTTC. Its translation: CASKETSGINEQFF.

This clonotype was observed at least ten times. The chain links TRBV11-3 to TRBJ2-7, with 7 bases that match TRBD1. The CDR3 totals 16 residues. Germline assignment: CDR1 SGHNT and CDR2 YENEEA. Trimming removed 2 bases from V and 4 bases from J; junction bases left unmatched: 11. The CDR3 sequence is CASSLPRGRGFYEQYF. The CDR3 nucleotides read TGTGCCAGCAGCTTACCTCGGGGCAGGGGGTTTTACGAGCAGTACTTC.

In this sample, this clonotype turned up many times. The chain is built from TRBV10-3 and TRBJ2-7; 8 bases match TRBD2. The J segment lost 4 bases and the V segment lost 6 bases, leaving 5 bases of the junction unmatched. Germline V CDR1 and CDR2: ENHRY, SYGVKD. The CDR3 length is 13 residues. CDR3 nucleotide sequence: TGTGCCATCAGAGAGCGGGAGTCGTACGAGCAGTACTTC. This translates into CAIRERESYEQYF.

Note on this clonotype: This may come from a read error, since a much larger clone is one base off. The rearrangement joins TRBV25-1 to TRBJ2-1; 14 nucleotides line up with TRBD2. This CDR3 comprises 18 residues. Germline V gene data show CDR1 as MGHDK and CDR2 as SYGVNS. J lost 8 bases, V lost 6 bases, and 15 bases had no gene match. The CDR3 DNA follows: TGTGCCAGCAGCCCCGGGACTAGCGGGAGTTTGAGTAAAGATGAGCAGTTCTTC. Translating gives CASSPGTSGSLSKDEQFF. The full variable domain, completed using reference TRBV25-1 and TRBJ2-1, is EADIYQTPRYLVIGTGKKITLECSQTMGHDKMYWYQQDPGMELHLIHYSYGVNSTEKGDLSSESTVSRIRTEHFPLTLESARPSHTSQYLCASSPGTSGSLSKDEQFFGPGTRLTVL.

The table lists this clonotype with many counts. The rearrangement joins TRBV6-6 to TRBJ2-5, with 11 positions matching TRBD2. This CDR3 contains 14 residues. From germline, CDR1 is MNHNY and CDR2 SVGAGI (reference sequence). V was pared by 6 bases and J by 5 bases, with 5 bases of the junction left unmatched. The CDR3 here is CASRELAGDETQYF. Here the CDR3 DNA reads TGTGCCAGCAGAGAACTAGCGGGAGATGAGACCCAGTACTTC.

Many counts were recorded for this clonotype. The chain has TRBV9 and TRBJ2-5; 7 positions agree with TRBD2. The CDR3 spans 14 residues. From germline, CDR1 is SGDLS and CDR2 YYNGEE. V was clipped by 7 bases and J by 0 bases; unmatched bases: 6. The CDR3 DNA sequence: TGTGCCAGCGCCGCTAGCGGATACCAAGAGACCCAGTACTTC. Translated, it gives CASAASGYQETQYF.

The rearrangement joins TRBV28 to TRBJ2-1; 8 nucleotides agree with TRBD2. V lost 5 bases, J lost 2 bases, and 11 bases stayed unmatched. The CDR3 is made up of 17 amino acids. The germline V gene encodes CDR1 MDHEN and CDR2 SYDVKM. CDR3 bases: TGTGCCAGCAGTCCCAGGACTAGCCCGCTTACCTACAATGAGCAGTTCTTC. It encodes CASSPRTSPLTYNEQFF.

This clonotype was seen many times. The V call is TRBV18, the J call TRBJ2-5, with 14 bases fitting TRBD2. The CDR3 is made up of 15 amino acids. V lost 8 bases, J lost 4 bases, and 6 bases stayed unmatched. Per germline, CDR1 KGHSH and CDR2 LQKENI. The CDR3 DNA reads TGTGCCAGCCTCCCGGGGACTAGCGGGAGAGAGACCCAGTACTTC. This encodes CASLPGTSGRETQYF.

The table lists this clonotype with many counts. In DNA form, the CDR3 reads TGTGCCAGCAGTGAAACCGGGACAGGGGACCAAGAGACCCAGTACTTC. Amino acids: CASSETGTGDQETQYF. The chain has TRBV28 and TRBJ2-5; TRBD1 matches 10 bases. Germline V gives CDR1 MDHEN, CDR2 SYDVKM. The CDR3 sequence is 16 residues long. Trimming cost V 5 bases and J 0 bases; bases outside gene matches: 6.

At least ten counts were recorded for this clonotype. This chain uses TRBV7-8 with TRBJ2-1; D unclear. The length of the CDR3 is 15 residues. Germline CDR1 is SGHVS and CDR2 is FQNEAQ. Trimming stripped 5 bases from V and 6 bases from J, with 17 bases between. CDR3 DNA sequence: TGTGCCAGCAGCCGCTCCTTCGCCCCTCCCAATGAGCAGTTCTTC. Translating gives CASSRSFAPPNEQFF.

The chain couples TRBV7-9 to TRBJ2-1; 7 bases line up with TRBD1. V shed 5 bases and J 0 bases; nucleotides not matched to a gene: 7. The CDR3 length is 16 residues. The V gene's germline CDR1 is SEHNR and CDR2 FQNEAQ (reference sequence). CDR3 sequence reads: CASSPIQGSSYNEQFF. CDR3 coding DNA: TGTGCCAGCAGCCCGATACAGGGGAGCTCCTACAATGAGCAGTTCTTC.

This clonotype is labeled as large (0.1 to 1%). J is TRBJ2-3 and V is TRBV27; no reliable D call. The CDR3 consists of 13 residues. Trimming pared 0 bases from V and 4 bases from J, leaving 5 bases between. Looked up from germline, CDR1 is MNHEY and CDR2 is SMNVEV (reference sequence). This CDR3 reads CASSLSRPDTQYF. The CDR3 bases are TGTGCCAGCAGTTTATCCCGTCCAGATACGCAGTATTTT.

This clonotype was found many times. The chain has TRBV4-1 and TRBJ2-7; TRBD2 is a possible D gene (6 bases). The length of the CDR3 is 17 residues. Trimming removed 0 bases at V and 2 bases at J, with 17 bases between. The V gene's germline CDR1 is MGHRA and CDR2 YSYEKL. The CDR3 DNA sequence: TGCGCCAGCAGCCAAGACCCGGCCTCGGGACTTACCTACGAGCAGTACTTC. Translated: CASSQDPASGLTYEQYF.

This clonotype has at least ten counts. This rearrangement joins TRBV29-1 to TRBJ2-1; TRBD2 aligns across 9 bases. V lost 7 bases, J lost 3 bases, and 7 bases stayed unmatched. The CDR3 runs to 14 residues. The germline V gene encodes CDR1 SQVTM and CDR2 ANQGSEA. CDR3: CSAGTSWGYNEQFF. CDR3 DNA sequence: TGCAGCGCCGGGACTAGCTGGGGCTACAATGAGCAGTTCTTC.

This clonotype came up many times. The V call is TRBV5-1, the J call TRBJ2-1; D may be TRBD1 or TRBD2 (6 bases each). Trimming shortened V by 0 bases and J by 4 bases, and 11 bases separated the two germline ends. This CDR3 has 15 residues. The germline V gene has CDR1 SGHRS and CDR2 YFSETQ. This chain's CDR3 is CASSLVQGTYNEQFF. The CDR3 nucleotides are TGCGCCAGCAGCTTGGTGCAGGGGACTTACAATGAGCAGTTCTTC.

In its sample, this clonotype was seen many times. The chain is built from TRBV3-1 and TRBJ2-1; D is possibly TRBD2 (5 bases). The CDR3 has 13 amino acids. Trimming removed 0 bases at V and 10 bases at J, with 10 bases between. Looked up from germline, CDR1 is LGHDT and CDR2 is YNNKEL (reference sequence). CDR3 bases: TGTGCCAGCAGCCAAGAGATTGGGAGAGAGCAGTTCTTC. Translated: CASSQEIGREQFF.

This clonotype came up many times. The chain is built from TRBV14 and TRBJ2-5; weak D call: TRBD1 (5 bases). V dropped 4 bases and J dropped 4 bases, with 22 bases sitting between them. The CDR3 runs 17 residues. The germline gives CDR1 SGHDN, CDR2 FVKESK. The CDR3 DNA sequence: TGTGCCAGCAGCCCCAGGTCAGGGATCTTGGTCGGAGAGACCCAGTACTTC. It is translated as CASSPRSGILVGETQYF.

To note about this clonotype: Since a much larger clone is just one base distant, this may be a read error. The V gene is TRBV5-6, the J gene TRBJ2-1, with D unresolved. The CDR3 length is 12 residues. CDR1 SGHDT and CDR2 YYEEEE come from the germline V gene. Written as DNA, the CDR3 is TGTGCCAGCAGCAGACTCGTCAATGAGCAGCTCTTC. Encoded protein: CASSRLVNEQLF.

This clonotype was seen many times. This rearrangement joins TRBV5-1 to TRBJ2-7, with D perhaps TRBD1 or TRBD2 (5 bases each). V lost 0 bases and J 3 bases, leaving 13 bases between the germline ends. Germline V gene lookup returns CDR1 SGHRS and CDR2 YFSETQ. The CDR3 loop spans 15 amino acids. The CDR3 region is CASSLGAGTLYEQYF. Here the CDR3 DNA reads TGCGCCAGCAGCTTGGGGGCCGGGACCCTCTACGAGCAGTACTTC.